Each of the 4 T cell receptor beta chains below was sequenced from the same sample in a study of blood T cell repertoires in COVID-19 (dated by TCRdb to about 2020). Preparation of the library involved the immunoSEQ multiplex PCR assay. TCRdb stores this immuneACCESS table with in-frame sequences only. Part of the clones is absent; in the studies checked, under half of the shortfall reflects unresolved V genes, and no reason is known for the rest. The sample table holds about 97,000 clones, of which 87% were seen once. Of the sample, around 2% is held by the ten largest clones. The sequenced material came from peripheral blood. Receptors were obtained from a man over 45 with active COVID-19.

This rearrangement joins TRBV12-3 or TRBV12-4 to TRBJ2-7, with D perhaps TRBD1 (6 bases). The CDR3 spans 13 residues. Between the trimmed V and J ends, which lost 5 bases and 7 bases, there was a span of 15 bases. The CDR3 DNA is TGTGCCAGCAGTCAAGGACAGCCTAGGGAGCAGTACTTC. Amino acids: CASSQGQPREQYF.

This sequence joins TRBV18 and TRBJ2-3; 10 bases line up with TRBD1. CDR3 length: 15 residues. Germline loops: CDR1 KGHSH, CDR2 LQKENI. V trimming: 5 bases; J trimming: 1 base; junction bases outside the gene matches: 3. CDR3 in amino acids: CASSWTGGGTDTQYF. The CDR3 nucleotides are TGTGCCAGCTCATGGACAGGGGGAGGCACAGATACGCAGTATTTT.

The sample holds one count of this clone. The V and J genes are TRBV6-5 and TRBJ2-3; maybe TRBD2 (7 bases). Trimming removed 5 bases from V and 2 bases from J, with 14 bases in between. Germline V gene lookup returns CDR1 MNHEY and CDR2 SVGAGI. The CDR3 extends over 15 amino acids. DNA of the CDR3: TGTGCCAGCAGTAAGGGGGGGACAATCACAGATACGCAGTATTTT. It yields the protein CASSKGGTITDTQYF.

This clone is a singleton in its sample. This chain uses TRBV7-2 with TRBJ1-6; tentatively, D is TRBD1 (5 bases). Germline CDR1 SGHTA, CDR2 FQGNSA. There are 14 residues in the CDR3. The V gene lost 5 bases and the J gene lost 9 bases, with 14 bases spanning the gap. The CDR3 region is CASSLRQQGSPLHF. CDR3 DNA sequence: TGTGCCAGCAGCCTCAGGCAGCAGGGTTCACCCCTCCACTTT.